The subject of this entry is one T cell receptor beta chain. The antigen remains unidentified. Trimming cost V 6 bases and J 3 bases, with 11 bases left between them. Germline V CDR1 and CDR2: SGHAT, FQDESV (reference sequence). The CDR3 length is 14 residues. A single record per CDR3 protein comes from TCRdb applying MiXCR to the 5' RACE reads. The sample gives around 250,000 distinct CDR3 sequences, 15% to 20% of which show up once; approximately 25% is in the top ten. These data come from a study of T-cell memory formation after mild COVID-19. General observations from the study: Later expanders leaned toward CD4+, whereas clones contracting from day 15 to 85 were balanced CD4/CD8.

The receptor was isolated from a man between 18 and 29 years old who had mild COVID-19 (a few samples of this study predate the infection). Cell type and time point are not known. The specimen was PBMCs or a T cell subset sorted from them (not recorded which). V and J are TRBV11-1 and TRBJ2-2; D remains ambiguous. CDR3 bases: TGTGCCAGCAGACTCGATTGGGACACCGGGGAGCTGTTTTTT. This encodes CASRLDWDTGELFF.